Listed below are T cell receptor beta chains from one sample, sequenced in a study of cytomegalovirus exposure and HLA in healthy donors. The method was immunoSEQ multiplex PCR; TCRdb's version includes in-frame clones alone and lacks a portion of them. The sample lists about 97,000 clones; about 80% were seen once. Sequencing input: PBMCs. The source is a man aged 40-49 years in good health and CMV-seronegative. CDR3s include the opening cysteine and the closing phenylalanine or tryptophan.

>15|TRBJ2-7|TRBV21-1
CASSATTGATYEQYF
>14|TRBJ2-7|TRBV30
CAWATSGGLYEQYF
>16|TRBJ2-5|TRBV27
CASSPTLPDRQETQYF
>17|TRBJ2-3|TRBV5-1
CASSLATAGVSTDTQYF
>17|TRBJ2-3|TRBV7-2
CASSRETSGGATDTQYF
>14|TRBJ1-2|TRBV7-9
CASSTLGGNYGYTF
>19|TRBJ1-5|TRBV4-2
CASSQQSGTGDSFGQPQHF
>16|TRBJ2-7|TRBV4-2
CASTRDASGNAYEQYF
>14|TRBJ1-6|TRBV28
CASSLKGAKSPLHF
>15|TRBJ1-3|TRBV6-5
CASRTVPSSGNTIYF
>15|TRBJ2-5|TRBV9
CASGGLAGGQETQYF
>12|TRBJ2-5|TRBV29-1
CSVWGGGSIQYF
>15|TRBJ2-5|TRBV18
CASSPQRGGVETQYF
>16|TRBJ2-2|TRBV2
CASSAGQGSSTGELFF
>17|TRBJ1-5|TRBV28
CASRWDREAVGNQPQHF